The T cell receptor (beta chain) described here comes from a study of Ad26.COV2.S vaccination and SARS-CoV-2 variants (dated by TCRdb to about 2021). Regarding the study in general: Vaccine-arm donors came from COV1001, a multicentre, randomized, double-blind, placebo-controlled phase I-IIa trial of Ad26.COV2.S in healthy adults. Sequencing of the TCRbeta repertoire served to evaluate the specificity and breadth of SARS-CoV-2-reactive T cell receptors following Ad26.COV2.S vaccination. Ad26.COV2.S was administered intramuscularly at a dose of 5x10^10 or 1x10^11 viral particles, either as one shot or as two shots given 56 days apart. Trial participants were randomized into five groups of five, in which low-dose or high-dose Ad26.COV2.S was given once or twice, or placebo was given on both occasions. The TCR-sequenced set comprised around 30 samples: approximately 19 Ad26.COV2.S vaccine recipients, 5 placebo recipients and 8 SARS-CoV-2 convalescent individuals. Blinding of investigators to trial group allocation was maintained during experiments and outcome assessment.

What the research found in general, with its limitations: Vaccine and placebo recipients had comparable non-spike TCR breadth, which fits with the vaccine containing only spike. Higher spike-specific TCR breadth was observed in Ad26.COV2.S recipients than in placebo recipients (P = 0.0014). After vaccination, substantial breadth of spike-specific CD8+ and CD4+ T cell responses was reported. The study was not powered to compare responses between vaccine doses or regimens. It was noted by the authors that total T cell responses may have been underestimated by the TCR breadth and depth analyses.

The immunoSEQ Assay was the method used to sequence TCRbeta CDR3 regions. After extraction, genomic DNA underwent amplification by bias-controlled multiplex PCR, followed by high-throughput sequencing. As for how the authors treated the data: To quantify the absolute abundance of every unique TCRbeta CDR3 region, sequences were collapsed and filtered. Usable DNA was measured by amplifying reference genes present in all nucleated cells, and TCRbeta template counts were normalized to that usable DNA to estimate T cell fraction. Repertoire TCRs were annotated as SARS-CoV-2-specific when V gene, CDR3 amino acid sequence and J gene were exactly matched to a known reactive TCR set. MIRA supplied the reference SARS-CoV-2 TCR set, which was filtered for enrichment in COVID-19-positive ImmuneCODE repertoires so that public or cross-reactive TCRs were removed. Based on the MIRA antigens, annotated TCRs were further analysed at the level of specific ORF or position within ORF. Depth was the summed frequency of annotated unique rearrangements, while breadth was defined as annotated unique rearrangements over total unique productive rearrangements. TCR breadth was compared between groups using two-sided Wilcoxon rank-sum tests. TCRdb stores this immuneACCESS table with in-frame sequences only. Part of the clones is absent; in the studies checked, under half of the shortfall reflects unresolved V genes, and no reason is known for the rest. V, J and clone size are taken as reported in that table, and D and trimming were inferred from the DNA itself. The sample profile shows 440,000 or so clones; roughly 90% of them were found once. More than 1.5% of the sample lies in the top ten.

V is shortened by 4 bases, J by 5 bases, and the region joining them spans 14 bases. Taken from the germline V gene, the CDR1 and CDR2 loops are SNHLY and FYNNEI. The CDR3 covers 15 residues, taking in both the cysteine and the phenylalanine. The retained sequence is limited to the CDR3, 45 bases, with the frame set at the first base. As for this clone: Its cognate antigen has yet to be identified. No qualities accompany the bases; no much larger clone lies one base away.

The sample's treatment or condition, from its label and the paper: about 20 received Ad26.COV2.S at low or high dose, single or two shots; about 5 received placebo; per-sample allocation not given. Repertoires of vaccine and placebo recipients were sequenced from samples collected on day 63 after the first injection. In Cohort 1b, fewer than 30 adults aged 18-55 years were enrolled at a single site in Boston, USA, between 29 July and 7 August 2020. Ad26.COV2.S was a replication-incompetent adenovirus type 26 vector that expressed a prefusion-stabilized SARS-CoV-2 spike protein derived from the original Wuhan strain.

This sequence was found in a person between 18 and 65 years old who received the Ad26.COV2.S COVID-19 vaccine or a placebo. This receptor chain uses TRBV2 and TRBJ2-2; the D gene is perhaps TRBD1 or TRBD2, as each covers 5 bases. The source was peripheral blood, collected in a trial of Ad26.COV2.S vaccine versus placebo. The CDR3 amino acid sequence is: CASSARGPGTGELFF. DNA sequence: TGTGCCAGCAGTGCCCGGGGCCCGGGAACCGGGGAGCTGTTTTTT.